Sequencing of this T cell receptor (beta chain) was carried out in a study of T cell changes during pregnancy in multiple sclerosis. Sequenced by immunoSEQ multiplex PCR; TCRdb stores in-frame clones only, minus some. The data show roughly 80,000 clones, 85% to 95% seen once. The CDR3 has 18 amino acids. This sequence was found in a female donor with multiple sclerosis, enrolled in a pregnancy study. V gene TRBV21-1 combines with J gene TRBJ2-1; TRBD2 was called by the table and not checked on the DNA. TRBV21-1 is given as a pseudogene. The source material was peripheral blood, sampled in the first trimester of pregnancy. In nucleotides, the CDR3 is TGTGCCAGCAGCAAAAATAAGGGAGGCCGCTGCTCCTACAATGAGCAGTTCTTC. Amino acids: CASSKNKGGRCSYNEQFF.